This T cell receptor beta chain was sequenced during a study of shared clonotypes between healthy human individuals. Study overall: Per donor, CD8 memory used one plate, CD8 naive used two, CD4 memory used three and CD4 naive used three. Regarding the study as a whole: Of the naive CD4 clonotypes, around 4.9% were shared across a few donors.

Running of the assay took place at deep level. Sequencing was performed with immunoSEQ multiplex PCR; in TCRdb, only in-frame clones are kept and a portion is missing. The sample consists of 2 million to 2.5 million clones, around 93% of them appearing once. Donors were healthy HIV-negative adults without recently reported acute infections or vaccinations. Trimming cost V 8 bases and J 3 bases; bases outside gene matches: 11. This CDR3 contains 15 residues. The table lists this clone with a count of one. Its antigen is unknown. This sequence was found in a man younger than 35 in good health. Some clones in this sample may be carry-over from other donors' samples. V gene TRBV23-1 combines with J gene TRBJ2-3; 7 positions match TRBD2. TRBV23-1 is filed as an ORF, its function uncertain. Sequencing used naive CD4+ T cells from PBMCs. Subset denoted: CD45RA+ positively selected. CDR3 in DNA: TGCGCCAGCTCGCTCCTAGGGAGGGTAACAGATACGCAGTATTTT. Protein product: CASSLLGRVTDTQYF.